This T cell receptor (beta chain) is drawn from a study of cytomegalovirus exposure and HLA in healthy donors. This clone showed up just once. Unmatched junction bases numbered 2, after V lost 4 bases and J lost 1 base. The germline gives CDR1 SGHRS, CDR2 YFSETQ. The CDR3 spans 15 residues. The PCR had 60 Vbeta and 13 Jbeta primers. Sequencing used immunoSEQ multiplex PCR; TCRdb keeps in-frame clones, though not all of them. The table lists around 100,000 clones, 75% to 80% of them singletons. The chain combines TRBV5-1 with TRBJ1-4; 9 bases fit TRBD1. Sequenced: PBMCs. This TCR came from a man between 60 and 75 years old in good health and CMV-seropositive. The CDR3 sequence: CASSRQGGTNEKLFF. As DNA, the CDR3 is TGCGCCAGCAGCCGACAGGGGGGAACTAATGAAAAACTGTTTTTT.